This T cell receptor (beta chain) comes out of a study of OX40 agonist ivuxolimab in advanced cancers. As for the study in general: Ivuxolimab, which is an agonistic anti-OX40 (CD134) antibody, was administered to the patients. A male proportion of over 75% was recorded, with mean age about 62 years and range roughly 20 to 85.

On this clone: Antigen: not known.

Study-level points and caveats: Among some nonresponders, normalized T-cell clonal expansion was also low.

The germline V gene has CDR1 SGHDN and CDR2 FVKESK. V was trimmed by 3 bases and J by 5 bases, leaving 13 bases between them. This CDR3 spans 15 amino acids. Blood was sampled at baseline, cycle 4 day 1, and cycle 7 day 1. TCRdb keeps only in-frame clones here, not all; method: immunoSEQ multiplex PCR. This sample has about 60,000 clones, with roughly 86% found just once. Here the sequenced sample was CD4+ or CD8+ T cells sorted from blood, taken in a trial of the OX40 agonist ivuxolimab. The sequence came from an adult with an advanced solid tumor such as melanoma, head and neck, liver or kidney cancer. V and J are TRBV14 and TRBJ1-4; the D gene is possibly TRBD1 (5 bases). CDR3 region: CASSHALGRNEKLFF. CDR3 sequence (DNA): TGTGCCAGCAGCCACGCACTGGGGCGGAATGAAAAACTGTTTTTT.